This section outlines one T cell receptor beta chain sequence together with its context. Its antigen is as yet unknown. The data were taken from a study of vaccination and CD4 T cells after COVID-19. About the research overall: A CEFX pool, an HIV-1 Nef pool, or else no peptide went into the control cultures. Broader study findings: A nonsignificant rise from roughly 22 to 38 was seen in the median number of SARS-CoV-2-reactive clonotypes. The study found that a median approximately 90% of reactive clones in convalescent patients appeared only post-vaccination.

The study sequenced cultured CD4+ T cell DNA using the Oncomine TCR Beta short-read assay. TCRdb redid the calling of the PCR reads with MiXCR, one entry per CDR3 protein. The sample lists over 7,500 distinct CDR3 sequences, 45% to 65% occurring once. Treatment in this sample: roughly 10-day PBMC culture with coronavirus spike peptide pools or control peptides (ViraFEST assay). The collection of CD4+ T cells from the unexposed donor took place before the COVID-19 pandemic (2011-2018). Source material: CD4+ T cells from blood, cultured in vitro. This clonotype was obtained from a human donor in good health.

For the CDR3, the DNA is TGTGCCAGCAGCTCGGACAGGTTCATGAACACTGAAGCTTTCTTT. Encoded protein: CASSSDRFMNTEAFF. V and J are TRBV7-9 and TRBJ1-1; 7 positions match TRBD1. V lost 4 bases to trimming and J lost 0 bases; unmatched junction nucleotides: 5. Germline values: CDR1 SEHNR, CDR2 FQNEAQ (reference sequence). The CDR3 consists of 15 residues.